The rows below give T cell receptor beta chains drawn from one sample of a study of T cell responses to AZD1222 COVID-19 vaccine. Libraries were prepared by immunoSEQ multiplex PCR; TCRdb keeps only in-frame clonotypes and omits some of them. The data contain 95,000 to 150,000 clones, under 90% of them seen just once; the ten biggest clones take up 7.7%. The source material was peripheral blood, sampled on day 0 of AZD1222 vaccination. These receptors all come from an adult in good health. CDR3s include the opening cysteine and the closing phenylalanine or tryptophan. Fields, in order: J gene, D gene, V gene, clone size, CDR3 protein, CDR3 DNA. A D gene is named only where the DNA matches it firmly. A row's size may be missing; if present it is once, few, many or a size class.

>TRBJ2-1|.|TRBV28|.
CASSFGGGGDEQFF
TGTGCCAGCAGTTTCGGCGGGGGCGGGGATGAGCAGTTCTTC
>TRBJ2-7|TRBD1|TRBV19|.
CASSEDRGGTYEQYF
TGTGCCAGTAGTGAGGACAGGGGGGGCACCTACGAGCAGTACTTC
>TRBJ2-4|TRBD2|TRBV4-1|.
CASSQLRVGGQNIQYF
TGCGCCAGCAGCCAATTAAGAGTGGGAGGGCAAAACATTCAGTACTTC
>TRBJ2-1|TRBD2|TRBV5-1|.
CASSTQTSGRRNEQFF
TGCGCCAGCAGCACCCAGACTAGCGGGAGAAGAAATGAGCAGTTCTTC
>TRBJ1-1|.|TRBV7-2|.
CASSPPGQPNTEAFF
TGTGCCAGCAGCCCACCCGGGCAGCCGAACACTGAAGCTTTCTTT
>TRBJ2-2|.|TRBV5-1|once
CASSSSGWMSGELFF
TGCGCCAGCAGCTCTTCAGGGTGGATGAGCGGGGAGCTGTTTTTT
>TRBJ1-6|TRBD1|TRBV18|.
CASSPLGQGDSPLHF
TGTGCCAGCTCACCGCTAGGACAGGGGGATTCACCCCTCCACTTT
>TRBJ2-3|.|TRBV3-1/TRBV3-2|.
CASSQAAHPEF
TGTGCCAGCAGCCAAGCAGCCCACCCTGAATTT
>TRBJ2-1|TRBD2|TRBV5-4|.
CASSLELADYNEQFF
TGTGCCAGCAGCTTGGAACTAGCGGACTACAATGAGCAGTTCTTC
>TRBJ1-6|.|TRBV6-5|.
CASSRTLNSPLHF
TGTGCCAGCAGTCGGACTCTTAATTCACCCCTCCACTTT
>TRBJ1-1|.|TRBV19|.
CASSMGNTEAFF
TGTGCCAGTAGTATGGGGAACACTGAAGCTTTCTTT
>TRBJ1-2|.|TRBV5-1|.
CASSAGTVVYGYTF
TGCGCCAGCAGCGCCGGGACGGTCGTCTATGGCTACACCTTC
>TRBJ1-3|.|TRBV3-1/TRBV3-2|.
CASSQAVSGNTIYF
TGTGCCAGCAGCCAAGCAGTCTCTGGAAACACCATATATTTT
>TRBJ2-3|.|TRBV11-2|.
CASSRGDRPSTDTQYF
TGTGCCAGCAGCCGGGGCGACAGACCTAGCACAGATACGCAGTATTTT
>TRBJ2-2|TRBD1|TRBV19|.
CASRDRPTGELFF
TGTGCCAGCAGGGACAGACCCACCGGGGAGCTGTTTTTT
>TRBJ1-1|.|TRBV5-1|.
CASSPKNTEAFF
TGCGCCAGCAGCCCGAAGAACACTGAAGCTTTCTTT